The present T cell receptor (beta chain) was sequenced within a study of blood T cell repertoires in COVID-19. Study at large: Researchers got acute and convalescent COVID-19 samples from the United States, Italy and Spain. T cells, B-cell-depleted T cells, or PBMCs provided the cDNA or gDNA that served as material.

In germline, CDR1 is SGHRS, CDR2 YFSETQ. Trimming removed 5 bases at V and 4 bases at J, with 15 bases between. The CDR3 runs to 14 residues. Authors' data handling: Amplification of reference gene primers provided the estimated nucleated cell counts. Clones were sequenced by immunoSEQ multiplex PCR, and TCRdb holds only the in-frame ones, with some missing. V, J and clone size were drawn from that table, and D and trimming were deduced from the DNA. Of approximately 240,000 clones in the sample, 70% to 85% are singletons; the top ten hold approximately 1.3%. In its sample, this clone was seen a few times.

Sequencing was done on a sample of peripheral blood. The source is a woman between 40 and 55 years old who had recovered from COVID-19. The rearrangement joins TRBV5-1 to TRBJ1-1; D ambiguous. The DNA for the CDR3 is TGCGCCAGCAGTAACACTACCTCGGGCACTGAAGCTTTCTTT. This codes for CASSNTTSGTEAFF.